Included here is one T cell receptor (delta chain) sequence, with context. By its share of the sample, this clone is medium-sized (0.01 to 0.1%). Its antigen is not yet known. No base qualities exist here, and no much larger clone lies one base off it. This sample was taken from a study of fetal and pediatric gammadelta thymocytes (dated by TCRdb to about 2022). At the level of the whole study: Previously published data and newly generated, unpublished data were combined in the bulk gammadelta thymocyte repertoires, which were used to strengthen a single-cell study of gammadelta thymocyte development. The bulk gammadelta thymocyte repertoire set covered around 10 subjects in total, 3 fetal thymus donors and 7 pediatric thymus donors. Bulk TCR repertoire data were included to raise the number of subjects and reinforce the CDR3 publicity analysis. Bulk gammadelta thymocyte repertoires combined previously published data (refs 27,28) with unpublished data. Overall results and qualifications from the work: Fetal gammadelta thymocyte repertoires were previously reported to be enriched for TRDV2, TRGV8 and TRGV9 usage, low N additions and public CDR3s compared with post-natal repertoires.

Fetal thymuses were obtained in Singapore from elective pregnancy terminations carried out for socio-psychological reasons at roughly 14 to 22 weeks estimated gestational age. All fetuses were judged to be structurally normal by ultrasound prior to termination and by gross morphological examination after termination. Staining of thymocytes was performed with Zombie NIR viability dye and with antibodies against CD3 (UCHT1), TCRgammadelta (11F2), TCRVgamma9 (IMMU360) and TCRVdelta2 (IMMU389). Bulk TRD and TRG CDR3 repertoires were produced separately from sorted Vgamma9Vdelta2 and nonVgamma9Vdelta2 gammadelta thymocytes taken from human fetal and pediatric thymuses. Thymic cell suspensions were made from fetal and post-natal thymuses as previously described. NonVgamma9Vdelta2 thymocytes were sorted as CD3+ gammadeltaTCR+ cells that did not have the Vgamma9+Vdelta2+ phenotype. A FACS Aria III cell sorter (BD Biosciences) was used for cell sorting.

As encoded in the germline V gene (reference sequence), CDR1 is TVYSNPD while CDR2 is GDNSRS. From the cysteine through the phenylalanine, the CDR3 covers 15 amino acids. Left in the record is the CDR3 DNA by itself, 45 bases read in frame from the first base. Trimming removed 0 bases from V and 8 bases from J; the gene matches leave 9 bases unexplained. The data were produced on an Illumina MiSeq. The published analysis was carried out like this. For the publicity analysis, the Vgamma9Vdelta2 and nonVgamma9Vdelta2 bulk CDR3 files from each subject were merged to form one combined repertoire per subject. CDR3 publicity was scored from 0 to 19 by checking each amino acid sequence across 9 single-cell datasets and 9 to 11 bulk repertoires, using base R and dplyr. Identical DNA sequences were merged into single rows after TCRdb reprocessed the public reads with CATT. TCRdb, not the authors, supplied the V and J calls. The sample records over a thousand delta-chain clones, around a tenth of which are singletons. The top ten constitute about an eighth of the sample.

The sequence links TRDV3 to TRDJ1; TRDD3 agrees with 13 junctional bases. Material: non-Vgamma9Vdelta2 gamma-delta T cells from the thymus. The cell subset or site label, as the study defines it: CD3+gammadeltaTCR+ thymocytes not co-expressing Vgamma9 and Vdelta2. The TCR sequence derives from a human fetus. CDR3 reads: CAFSTGGYAKKKLIF. In nucleotides, the sequence is TGTGCCTTTAGTACTGGGGGATACGCAAAAAAAAAACTCATCTTT.